A selection of T cell receptor beta chains follows, all from one sample in a study of identical twins. TCRdb re-called the 5' RACE reads through MiXCR, storing one row per CDR3 protein. Among over 600,000 distinct CDR3 sequences listed, about 20% were seen once. The data also belong to a second study, concerning T cells expressing NK-cell markers.

The sequenced sample was PBMCs. The source of these receptors is a woman aged 18-29 years in good health. Each CDR3 is given with its conserved first and last residue. D genes are given only for firm matches. Rows may omit the clone size; those that give it use once, few, many or a size class.

>TRBV7-3|-|TRBJ2-1|few
TGTGCCAGCAGCGAGAGGCCGGAGGGGGGGGTTAATGAGCAGTTCTTC
CASSERPEGGVNEQFF
>TRBV12-3/TRBV12-4|-|TRBJ2-7|few
TGTGCCAGCAGTTGGGGGGCGGACACTTACGAGCAGTACTTC
CASSWGADTYEQYF
>TRBV7-8|TRBD2|TRBJ2-2|-
TGTGCCAGCAGCATTCGGACTAGCGGTTACACCGGGGAGCTGTTTTTT
CASSIRTSGYTGELFF
>TRBV7-2|TRBD2|TRBJ2-1|-
TGTGCCAGCAGCTTAGCCCTAGCGGGGGGGCTTAGGAATGAGCAGTTCTTC
CASSLALAGGLRNEQFF
>TRBV4-1|-|TRBJ1-3|many
TGCGCCAGCAGCCGCCTCCAGGGAGGAAACACCATATATTTT
CASSRLQGGNTIYF
>TRBV4-2|TRBD2|TRBJ2-7|many
TGTGCCAGCAGCCAGGAGAGCGGGGGAAGCTCCTACGAGCAGTACTTC
CASSQESGGSSYEQYF
>TRBV2|-|TRBJ2-4|-
TGTGCCAGCAGTGAAGAAGCCCTTTTCCAGCGGCTAGCCAAAAACATTCAGTACTTC
CASSEEALFQRLAKNIQYF
>TRBV6-1|TRBD2|TRBJ2-5|few
TGTGCCAGCAGTGAACAGCGGGAGGGCCGGAGGGAGACCCAGTACTTC
CASSEQREGRRETQYF
>TRBV7-9|-|TRBJ2-7|-
TGTGCCAGCAGCCTTGAGCTCTACGAGCAGTACTTC
CASSLELYEQYF
>TRBV12-3/TRBV12-4|TRBD1|TRBJ1-6|few
TGTGCCAGCAGAAAACAGGGGGTCCTAAATTCACCCCTCCACTTT
CASRKQGVLNSPLHF
>TRBV12-3/TRBV12-4|-|TRBJ1-1|-
TGTGCCAGCAGTTTGTCCCCATTATACATGAGCACTGAAGCTTTCTTT
CASSLSPLYMSTEAFF
>TRBV7-2|-|TRBJ2-5|many
TGTGCCAGCAGTTTGGGGAGTAAGGAGACCCAGTACTTC
CASSLGSKETQYF
>TRBV20-1|-|TRBJ2-1|few
TGCAGTGCTAGAGGGCGTCTAGGGAAGTACAATGAGCAGTTCTTC
CSARGRLGKYNEQFF
>TRBV2|-|TRBJ2-7|many
TGTGCCAGCAGTGAATCCGGCTACGAGCAGTACTTC
CASSESGYEQYF
>TRBV20-1|-|TRBJ2-3|few
TGCAGTGCTAGTGGCGGGGTGGGCACAGATACGCAGTATTTT
CSASGGVGTDTQYF
>TRBV20-1|-|TRBJ2-3|-
TGCAGTGCTAGAATGGTCAGCGGAGCAGATACGCAGTATTTT
CSARMVSGADTQYF
>TRBV20-1|-|TRBJ2-1|many
TGCAGTGCTAGTAACGGACGATTACGGTTCTTC
CSASNGRLRFF
>TRBV6-2/TRBV6-3|-|TRBJ2-5|-
TGTGCCAGCAGACAACGCCCGGGACCAAATCAAGAGACCCAGTACTTC
CASRQRPGPNQETQYF
>TRBV12-3/TRBV12-4|TRBD2|TRBJ2-2|-
TGTGCCAGCAGTTTCTGGACTAGCGGGGCCCAGAACACCGGGGAGCTGTTTTTT
CASSFWTSGAQNTGELFF
>TRBV2|TRBD1|TRBJ2-7|-
TGTGCCAGCAGTGAAGCCCGGACAGGGCGGGACTTC
CASSEARTGRDF
>TRBV5-1|-|TRBJ2-1|-
TGCGCCAGCAGCTCTCAAGGGGGGGGCTTAGCCAATGAGCAGTTCTTC
CASSSQGGGLANEQFF